This is a list of T cell receptor beta chains from one sample in a study of blood T cell repertoires in COVID-19. Assay used: immunoSEQ multiplex PCR; TCRdb lists only in-frame clones, some missing. This table has 200,000 to 250,000 clones, around four fifths appearing once. The sequencing input was peripheral blood. The receptors stem from a man aged 25 to 40 with active or convalescent COVID-19. CDR3s include the opening cysteine and the closing phenylalanine or tryptophan. The order of the fields is J gene, D gene, V gene, CDR3 protein. The D gene is left open where the match is weak.

TRBJ1-2	.	TRBV30	CAWRGNYGYTF
TRBJ1-2	.	TRBV7-2	CASSLNPQSSAGYTF
TRBJ1-1	TRBD1	TRBV28	CASSLSTTKTGWVAEAFF
TRBJ2-1	TRBD1	TRBV28	CASSPQGARNEQFF
TRBJ1-3	.	TRBV9	CASSVRGGQGNTIYF
TRBJ2-7	.	TRBV19	CASSSGGTYEQYF
TRBJ1-1	TRBD1	TRBV4-2	CASSLRQGMNTEAFF
TRBJ2-1	.	TRBV3-1/TRBV3-2	CASSQAPATGNEQFF
TRBJ2-3	TRBD1	TRBV11-2	CASSLGGTGGDTQYF
TRBJ1-6	.	TRBV12-3/TRBV12-4	CASSLDTARPLHF
TRBJ2-3	TRBD2	TRBV7-3	CASSLDREVSGRHLTDTQYF
TRBJ1-2	.	TRBV12-3/TRBV12-4	CASSLTSSGGYTF
TRBJ1-1	.	TRBV2	CASSPGDANTEAFF
TRBJ2-5	TRBD2	TRBV11-2	CASSLGFGSGQETQYF
TRBJ2-1	.	TRBV28	CASSLGKGRREEQFF
TRBJ2-2	TRBD2	TRBV25-1	CASLSGMEAGELFF